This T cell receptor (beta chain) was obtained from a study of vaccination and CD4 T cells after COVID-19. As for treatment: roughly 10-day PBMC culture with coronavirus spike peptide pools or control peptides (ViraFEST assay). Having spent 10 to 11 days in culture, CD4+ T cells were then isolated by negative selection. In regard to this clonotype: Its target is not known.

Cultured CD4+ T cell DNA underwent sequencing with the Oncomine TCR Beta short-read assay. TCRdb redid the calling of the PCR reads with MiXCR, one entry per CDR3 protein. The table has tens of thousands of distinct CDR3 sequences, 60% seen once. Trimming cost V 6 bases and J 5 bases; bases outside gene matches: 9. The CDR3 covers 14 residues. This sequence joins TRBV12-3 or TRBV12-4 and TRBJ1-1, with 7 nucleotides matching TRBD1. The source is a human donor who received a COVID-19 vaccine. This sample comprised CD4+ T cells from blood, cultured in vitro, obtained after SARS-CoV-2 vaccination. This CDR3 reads CASRPGTASTEAFF. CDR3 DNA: TGTGCCAGCAGACCCGGGACAGCTTCGACTGAAGCTTTCTTT.